The next 9 T cell receptor beta chains were all read from a single sample in a study of T cell clones after liver transplantation. Sequencing was performed with immunoSEQ multiplex PCR; in TCRdb, only in-frame clones are kept and a portion is missing. This sample has about 120,000 clones, with about nine tenths found just once. Source: CD4+ T cells from blood, taken 12 months after liver transplant. The receptors were gathered from a human patient who received a liver transplant. Some T cells may be transferred from the graft donor.

The chain combines TRBV28 with TRBJ2-7, with D possibly matching TRBD1 (6 bases). Between the trimmed V and J ends, which lost 6 bases and 7 bases, there was a span of 13 bases. There are 12 residues in the CDR3. Germline CDR1 is MDHEN and CDR2 is SYDVKM. The CDR3 sequence: CASSRGGREQYF. The CDR3 DNA follows: TGTGCCAGCAGCCGTGGGGGCAGGGAGCAGTACTTC.

The rearrangement uses TRBV6-1 and TRBJ1-3; possible D gene TRBD1, 5 bases. The germline V and J ends were trimmed by 0 bases and 5 bases, with 8 bases remaining between them. This CDR3 has 14 amino acids. Germline V CDR1 and CDR2: MNHNS, SASEGT. CDR3 nucleotide sequence: TGTGCCAGCAGTGAAGCGGGGACCCGAAACACCATATATTTT. Protein product: CASSEAGTRNTIYF.

This clone was picked up one time. V gene TRBV5-1 combines with J gene TRBJ1-5; D call uncertain. Germline CDR1 is SGHRS and CDR2 is YFSETQ. The V end was cut by 5 bases, the J end by 4 bases, with 16 bases between. This CDR3 has 15 amino acids. Written as DNA, the CDR3 is TGCGCCAGCAGACCGGACGGAGCCTTAAATCAGCCCCAGCATTTT. This encodes CASRPDGALNQPQHF. Full variable domain (rest looked up from reference TRBV5-1 and TRBJ1-5): KAGVTQTPRYLIKTRGQQVTLSCSPISGHRSVSWYQQTPGQGLQFLFEYFSETQRNKGNFPGRFSGRQFSNSRSEMNVSTLELGDSALYLCASRPDGALNQPQHFGDGTRLSIL.

This chain links TRBV7-9 with TRBJ2-5; 9 nucleotides align to TRBD2. CDR3 length equals 16 residues. CDR1 and CDR2 from the germline V gene are SEHNR and FQNEAQ (reference sequence). Germline trimming cut 5 bases from V and 4 bases from J; bases unmatched to any gene: 11. The CDR3 DNA is TGTGCCAGCAGCCTTTGGGGAGTAGCGGGAGCAGAGACCCAGTACTTC. Translation: CASSLWGVAGAETQYF.

This sequence joins TRBV28 and TRBJ2-7, with 10 bases lining up with TRBD2. CDR3 length: 15 amino acids. Germline-derived CDR1 and CDR2 are MDHEN and SYDVKM. The J segment lost 6 bases and the V segment lost 6 bases, leaving 11 bases of the junction unmatched. CDR3 sequence (DNA): TGTGCCAGCAGCAAATCTAGCGGGAGTCCTGGCGAGCAGTACTTC. It is translated as CASSKSSGSPGEQYF.

The genes are TRBV5-4 and TRBJ1-3, with a tentative D call TRBD1 (6 bases). Germline CDR1 is SGHNT and CDR2 is YYREEE (reference sequence). CDR3 length equals 18 residues. V shed 4 bases and J shed 2 bases, with 22 bases lying between them. The CDR3 is CASSPGPFNRAPGNTIYF. As DNA, the CDR3 is TGTGCCAGCAGCCCCGGCCCGTTTAACAGGGCTCCTGGAAACACCATATATTTT.

The V gene is TRBV9, the J gene TRBJ2-3; the match to TRBD2 covers 10 bases. From germline, CDR1 is SGDLS and CDR2 YYNGEE. V was clipped by 1 base and J by 4 bases; unmatched bases: 6. This CDR3 is built from 16 residues. The CDR3 coding sequence is TGTGCCAGCAGCGTAAGAAGCGGGAGGGCCCCAGATACGCAGTATTTT. Its protein product is CASSVRSGRAPDTQYF.

The chain recombines TRBV25-1 with TRBJ2-3; 7 nucleotides align to TRBD1. Germline V gene sequence: CDR1 MGHDK, CDR2 SYGVNS. V was clipped by 0 bases and J by 7 bases; unmatched bases: 7. This CDR3 region has 15 residues. CDR3 nucleotide sequence: TGTGCCAGCAGTGAATATGGAGACAGGGACAATACGCAGTATTTT. This sequence encodes CASSEYGDRDNTQYF. Variable domain in full (rest from reference TRBV25-1 and TRBJ2-3): EADIYQTPRYLVIGTGKKITLECSQTMGHDKMYWYQQDPGMELHLIHYSYGVNSTEKGDLSSESTVSRIRTEHFPLTLESARPSHTSQYLCASSEYGDRDNTQYFGPGTRLTVL.

The J gene is TRBJ2-3, the V gene TRBV7-9, with D possibly TRBD1 on 5 matching bases. V gave up 5 bases and J gave up 4 bases, with 22 bases separating them. The length of the CDR3 is 17 residues. Germline CDR1 SEHNR, CDR2 FQNEAQ (reference sequence). The CDR3 bases are TGTGCCAGCAGCCTAGGGGCTTCCCCTCGACGGGCAGATACGCAGTATTTT. Encoded protein: CASSLGASPRRADTQYF.